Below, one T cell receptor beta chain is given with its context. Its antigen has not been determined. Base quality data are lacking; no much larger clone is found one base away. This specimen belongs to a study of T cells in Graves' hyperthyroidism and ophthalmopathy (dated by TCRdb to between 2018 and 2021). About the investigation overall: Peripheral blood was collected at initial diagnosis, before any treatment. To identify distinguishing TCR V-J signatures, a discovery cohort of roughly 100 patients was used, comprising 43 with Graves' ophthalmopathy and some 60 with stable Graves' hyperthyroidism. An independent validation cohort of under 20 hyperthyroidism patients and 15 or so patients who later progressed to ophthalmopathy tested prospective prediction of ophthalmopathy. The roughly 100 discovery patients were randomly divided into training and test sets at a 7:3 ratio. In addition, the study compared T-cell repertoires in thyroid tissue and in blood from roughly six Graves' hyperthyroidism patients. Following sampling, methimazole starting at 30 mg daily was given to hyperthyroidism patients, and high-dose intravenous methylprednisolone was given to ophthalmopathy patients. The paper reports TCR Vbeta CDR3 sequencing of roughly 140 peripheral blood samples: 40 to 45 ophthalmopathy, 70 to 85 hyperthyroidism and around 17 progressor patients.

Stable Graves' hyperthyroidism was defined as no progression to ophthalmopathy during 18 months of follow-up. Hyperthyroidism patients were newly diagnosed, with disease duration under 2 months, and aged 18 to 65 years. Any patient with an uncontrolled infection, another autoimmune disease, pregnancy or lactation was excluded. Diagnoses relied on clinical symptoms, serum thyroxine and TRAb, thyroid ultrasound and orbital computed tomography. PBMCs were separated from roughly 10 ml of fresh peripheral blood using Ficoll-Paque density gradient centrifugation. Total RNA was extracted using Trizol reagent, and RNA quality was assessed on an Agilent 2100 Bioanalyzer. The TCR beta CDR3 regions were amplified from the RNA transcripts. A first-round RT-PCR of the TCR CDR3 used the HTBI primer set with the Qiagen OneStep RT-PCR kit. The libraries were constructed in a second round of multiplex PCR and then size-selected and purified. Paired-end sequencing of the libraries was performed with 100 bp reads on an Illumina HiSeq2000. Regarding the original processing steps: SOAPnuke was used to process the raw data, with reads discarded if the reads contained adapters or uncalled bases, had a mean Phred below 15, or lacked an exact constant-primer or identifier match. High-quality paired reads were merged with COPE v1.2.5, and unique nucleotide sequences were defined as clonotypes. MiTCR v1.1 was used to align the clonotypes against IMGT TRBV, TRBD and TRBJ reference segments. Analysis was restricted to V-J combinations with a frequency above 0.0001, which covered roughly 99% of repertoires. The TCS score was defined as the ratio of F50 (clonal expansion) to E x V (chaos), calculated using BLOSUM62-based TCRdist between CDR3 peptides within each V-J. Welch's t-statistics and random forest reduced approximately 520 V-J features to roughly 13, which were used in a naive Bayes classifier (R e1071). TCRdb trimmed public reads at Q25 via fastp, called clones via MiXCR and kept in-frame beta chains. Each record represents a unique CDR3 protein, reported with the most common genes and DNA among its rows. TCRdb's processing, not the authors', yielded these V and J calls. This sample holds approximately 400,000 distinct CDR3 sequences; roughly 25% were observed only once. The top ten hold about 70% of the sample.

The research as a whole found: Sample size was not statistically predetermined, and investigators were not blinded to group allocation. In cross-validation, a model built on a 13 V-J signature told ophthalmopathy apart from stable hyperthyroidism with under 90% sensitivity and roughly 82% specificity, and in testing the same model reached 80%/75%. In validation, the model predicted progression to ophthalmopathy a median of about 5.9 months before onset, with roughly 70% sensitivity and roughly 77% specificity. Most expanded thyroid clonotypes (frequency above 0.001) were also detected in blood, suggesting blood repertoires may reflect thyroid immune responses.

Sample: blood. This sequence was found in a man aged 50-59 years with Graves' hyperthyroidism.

The CDR3 region reads CSASGVRNTGELFF. The DNA is as follows: TGCAGTGCTAGCGGGGTCAGGAACACCGGGGAGCTGTTTTTT. The sequence links TRBV20-1 to TRBJ2-2; a weak D assignment points to TRBD2 (5 bases agree). The CDR3 spans 14 residues, from the cysteine through the phenylalanine. Of the read, only the CDR3 DNA is kept; its 42 bases are in frame from base 1. CDR1 and CDR2, looked up from the germline V gene (reference sequence), are DFQATT and SNEGSKA. V was cut back by 3 bases and J by 1 base, leaving a gap of 9 bases between them.